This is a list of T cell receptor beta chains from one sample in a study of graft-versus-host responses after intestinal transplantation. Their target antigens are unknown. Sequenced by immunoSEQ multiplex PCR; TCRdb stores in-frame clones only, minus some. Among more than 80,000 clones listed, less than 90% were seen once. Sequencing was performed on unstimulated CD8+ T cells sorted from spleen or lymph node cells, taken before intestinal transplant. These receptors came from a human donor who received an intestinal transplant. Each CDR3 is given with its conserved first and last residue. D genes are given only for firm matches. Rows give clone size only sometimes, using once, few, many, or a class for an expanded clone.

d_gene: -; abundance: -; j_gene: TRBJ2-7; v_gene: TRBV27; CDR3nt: TGTGCCAGCAGTTCCCCTCAGGACGAGCAGTACTTC; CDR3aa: CASSSPQDEQYF
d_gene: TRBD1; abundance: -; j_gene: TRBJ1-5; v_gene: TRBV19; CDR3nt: TGTGCCAGTCTCGGATCCAAAAAGGACAGGGATCACCAGCCCCAGCATTTT; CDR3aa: CASLGSKKDRDHQPQHF
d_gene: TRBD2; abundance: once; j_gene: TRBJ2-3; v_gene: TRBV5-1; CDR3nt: TGCGCCAGCAGCTGGGATTCCCGGGACTATTACACAGATACGCAGTATTTT; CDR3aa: CASSWDSRDYYTDTQYF
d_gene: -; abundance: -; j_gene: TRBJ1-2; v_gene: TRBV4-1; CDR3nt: TGCGCCAGCAGCCAGGTTGGGGGCTATGGCTACACCTTC; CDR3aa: CASSQVGGYGYTF
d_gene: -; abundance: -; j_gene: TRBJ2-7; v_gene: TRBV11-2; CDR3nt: TGTGCCAGCAGCTTCCTTCGTGGGACAATCTTCTACGAGCAGTACTTC; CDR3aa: CASSFLRGTIFYEQYF
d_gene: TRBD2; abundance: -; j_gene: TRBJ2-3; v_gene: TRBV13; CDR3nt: TGTGCCAGCAGCTCTCTACTAGCGGGAGACACAGATACGCAGTATTTT; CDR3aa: CASSSLLAGDTDTQYF
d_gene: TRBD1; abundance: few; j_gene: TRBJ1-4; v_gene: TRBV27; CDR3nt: TGTGCCAGCAGTTTAAAGGGGACAGGGAGTGAAAAACTGTTTTTT; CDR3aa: CASSLKGTGSEKLFF
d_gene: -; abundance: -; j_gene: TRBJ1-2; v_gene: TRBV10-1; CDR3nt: TGCGCCAGCGGGCTTTACAGGTGGAGGTCGGATGGCTACACCTTC; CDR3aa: CASGLYRWRSDGYTF
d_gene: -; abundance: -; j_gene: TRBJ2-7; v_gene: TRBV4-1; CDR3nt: TGCGCCAGCAGCCAAGAAAAAACGGGAGTCGAACAATACGAGCAGTACTTC; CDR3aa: CASSQEKTGVEQYEQYF
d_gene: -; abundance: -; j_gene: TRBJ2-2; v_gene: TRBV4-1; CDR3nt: TGCGCCAGCAGCCAGCCCGGGGACACCGGGGAGCTGTTTTTT; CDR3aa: CASSQPGDTGELFF
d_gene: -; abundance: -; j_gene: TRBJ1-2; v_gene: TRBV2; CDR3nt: TGTGCCAGCAGTGAAATTGTTTGGGACGGAGATAACTATGGCTACACCTTC; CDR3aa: CASSEIVWDGDNYGYTF
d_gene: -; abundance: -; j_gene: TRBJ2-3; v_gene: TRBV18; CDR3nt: TGTGCCAGCTCACCACGCGATAACACAGATACGCAGTATTTT; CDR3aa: CASSPRDNTDTQYF
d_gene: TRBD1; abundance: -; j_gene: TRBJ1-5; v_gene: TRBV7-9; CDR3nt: TGTGCCAGCAGCTCCACAGGGGTGGGCAATCAGCCCCAGCATTTT; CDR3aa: CASSSTGVGNQPQHF
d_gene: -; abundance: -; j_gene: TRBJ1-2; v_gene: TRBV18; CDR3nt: TGTGCCAGCTCAGTCGGGGACGAGCCTGGCTACACCTTC; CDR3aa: CASSVGDEPGYTF
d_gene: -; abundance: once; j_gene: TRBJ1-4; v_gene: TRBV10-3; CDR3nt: TGTGCCATCAGTGTACTTTCTAATGAAAAACTGTTTTTT; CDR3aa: CAISVLSNEKLFF
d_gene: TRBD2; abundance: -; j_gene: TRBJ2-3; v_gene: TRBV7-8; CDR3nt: TGTGCCAGCAGCTTATGGCGGGAGGGCACAGATACGCAGTATTTT; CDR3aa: CASSLWREGTDTQYF
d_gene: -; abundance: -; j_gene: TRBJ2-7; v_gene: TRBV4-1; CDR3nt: TGCGCCAGCAGCCTCGTGTGGGGGGCAAGCTCCTACGAGCAGTACTTC; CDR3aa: CASSLVWGASSYEQYF
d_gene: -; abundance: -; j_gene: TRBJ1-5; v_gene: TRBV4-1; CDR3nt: TGCGCCAGCAGCCAGGCGGAAAGTCAGCCCCAGCATTTT; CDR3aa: CASSQAESQPQHF
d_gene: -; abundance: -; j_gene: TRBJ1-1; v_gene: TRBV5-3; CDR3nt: TGTGCCAGAAGCAAGAGGGACGGTGAAGCTTTCTTT; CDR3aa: CARSKRDGEAFF
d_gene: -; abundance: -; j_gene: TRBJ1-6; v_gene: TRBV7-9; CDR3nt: TGTGCCAGCAGCCCCGGACAGAGAGTTTCACCCCTCCACTTT; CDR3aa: CASSPGQRVSPLHF
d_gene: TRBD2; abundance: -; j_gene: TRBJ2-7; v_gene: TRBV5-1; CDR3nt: TGCGCCAGCAGCTTGGCTATTAGCGGGAGCTCCTACGAGCAGTACTTC; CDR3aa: CASSLAISGSSYEQYF
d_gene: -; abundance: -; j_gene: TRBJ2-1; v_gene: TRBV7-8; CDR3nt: TGTGCCAGCAGCCTGAGCGGGACAGTCTACAATGAGCAGTTCTTC; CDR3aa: CASSLSGTVYNEQFF
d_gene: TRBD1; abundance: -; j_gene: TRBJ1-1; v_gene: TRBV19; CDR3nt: TGTGCCAGTAACCCCCTCACGACAGGGCGGCACACTGAAGCTTTCTTT; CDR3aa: CASNPLTTGRHTEAFF
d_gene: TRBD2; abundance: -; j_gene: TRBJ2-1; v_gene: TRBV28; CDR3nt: TGTGCCAGCAGTCCCCCGGGACTAGCGGGAGGTGAGCAGTTCTTC; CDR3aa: CASSPPGLAGGEQFF
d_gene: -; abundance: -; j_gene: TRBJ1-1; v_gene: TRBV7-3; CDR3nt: TGTGCCAGCAGCTCCCCGACCTGGACTGTACCTGAAACTGAAGCTTTCTTT; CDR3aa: CASSSPTWTVPETEAFF
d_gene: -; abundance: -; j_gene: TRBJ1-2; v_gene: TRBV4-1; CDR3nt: TGCGCCAGCAGCCAAGATGGTAGCAGGCCAACCTTC; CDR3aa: CASSQDGSRPTF
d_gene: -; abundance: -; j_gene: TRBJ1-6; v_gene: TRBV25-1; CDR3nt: TGTGCCAGCAGTGATGGGAGGGGTAGAGATTCACCCCTCCACTTT; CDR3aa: CASSDGRGRDSPLHF
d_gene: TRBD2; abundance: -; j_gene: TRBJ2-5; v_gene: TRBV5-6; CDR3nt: TGTGCCAGCAGCTTGAACGGGCTCGGGAGGGAGACCCAGTACTTC; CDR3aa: CASSLNGLGRETQYF
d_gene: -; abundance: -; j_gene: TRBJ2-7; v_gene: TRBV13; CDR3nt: TGTGCCAGCAGCTTAGTTGGCAGGGTCTACGAGCAGTACTTC; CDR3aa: CASSLVGRVYEQYF
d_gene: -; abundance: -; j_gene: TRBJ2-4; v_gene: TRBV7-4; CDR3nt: TGTGCCAGCAGCTCCCAGCGGGTAGCCAAAAACATTCAGTACTTC; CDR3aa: CASSSQRVAKNIQYF
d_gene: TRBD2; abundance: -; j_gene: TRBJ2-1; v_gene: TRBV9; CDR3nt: TGTGCCAGCAGCGGGGCTAGCGGGAGAGCCAATGAGCAGTTCTTC; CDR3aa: CASSGASGRANEQFF
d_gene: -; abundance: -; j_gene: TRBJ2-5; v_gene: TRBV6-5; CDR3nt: TGTGCCAGCAGTTACGAGGAGCAAGAGACCCAGTACTTC; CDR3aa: CASSYEEQETQYF
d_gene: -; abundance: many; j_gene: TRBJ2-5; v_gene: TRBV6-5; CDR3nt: TGTGCCAGCAGTTCCCGGGGGGCGGGAGAGACCCAGTACTTC; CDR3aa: CASSSRGAGETQYF
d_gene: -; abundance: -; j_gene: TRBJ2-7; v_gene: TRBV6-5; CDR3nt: TGTGCCAGCAGTTACTCAGCGGCCACCGGCGAGCAGTACTTC; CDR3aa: CASSYSAATGEQYF
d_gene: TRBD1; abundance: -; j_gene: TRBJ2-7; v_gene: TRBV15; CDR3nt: TGTGCCACCAGCATTCGACGGACAGGGATAGAGCAGTACTTC; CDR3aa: CATSIRRTGIEQYF
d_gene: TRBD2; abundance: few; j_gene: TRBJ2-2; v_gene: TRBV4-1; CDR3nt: TGCGCCAGCAGCCAAGGGACTAGCGGGACCGGGGAGCTGTTTTTT; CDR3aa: CASSQGTSGTGELFF
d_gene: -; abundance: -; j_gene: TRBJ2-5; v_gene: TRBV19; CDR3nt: TGTGCCAGTAGTATGGGTACACTAGAGACCCAGTACTTC; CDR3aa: CASSMGTLETQYF
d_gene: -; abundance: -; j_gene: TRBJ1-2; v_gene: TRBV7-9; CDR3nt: TGTGCCAGCAGCCCGAGGGGGGGAAGGAGGGGCTACACCTTC; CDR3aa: CASSPRGGRRGYTF
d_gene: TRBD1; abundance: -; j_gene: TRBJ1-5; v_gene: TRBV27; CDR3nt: TGTGCCAGCAGCAGACAGGGTGAAAGTCAGCCCCAGCATTTT; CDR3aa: CASSRQGESQPQHF
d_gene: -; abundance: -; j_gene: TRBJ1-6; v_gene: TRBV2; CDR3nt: TGTGCCAGCAGCCGCCCGACGGGCCTTAATTGGAGCTCCTATAATTCACCCCTCCACTTT; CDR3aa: CASSRPTGLNWSSYNSPLHF